This T cell receptor (beta chain) was sequenced during a study of T cells in Graves' hyperthyroidism and ophthalmopathy. Study-wide findings and caveats: Most expanded thyroid clonotypes above 0.001 also appeared in blood. The model foresaw ophthalmopathy a median around 6 months prior to onset. From stable hyperthyroidism, ophthalmopathy was set apart by a 13 V-J model.

Comment on this clonotype: Its antigen is as yet unknown.

Ophthalmopathy patients had Clinical Activity Score at least 3, NOSPECS grade at least 4, duration under 3 months. V shed 8 bases and J shed 4 bases, with 14 bases lying between them. This CDR3 spans 13 amino acids. Amplification of TCR beta CDR3 regions used RNA as the template. Using the HTBI primer set, a first-round RT-PCR was run on the TCR CDR3. TCRdb re-analysed the multiplex PCR reads in MiXCR, keeping a single row per CDR3 protein. The sample shows 400,000 to 550,000 distinct CDR3 sequences, around a quarter of them seen only once. The TCR sequence derives from a woman between 25 and 40 years old with Graves' ophthalmopathy. V and J are TRBV12-3 or TRBV12-4 and TRBJ1-1; D uncertain. The sequencing input was blood. CDR3: CASGLDPGTEAFF. In nucleotides, the CDR3 is TGTGCCAGCGGCCTGGACCCTGGCACTGAAGCTTTCTTT.